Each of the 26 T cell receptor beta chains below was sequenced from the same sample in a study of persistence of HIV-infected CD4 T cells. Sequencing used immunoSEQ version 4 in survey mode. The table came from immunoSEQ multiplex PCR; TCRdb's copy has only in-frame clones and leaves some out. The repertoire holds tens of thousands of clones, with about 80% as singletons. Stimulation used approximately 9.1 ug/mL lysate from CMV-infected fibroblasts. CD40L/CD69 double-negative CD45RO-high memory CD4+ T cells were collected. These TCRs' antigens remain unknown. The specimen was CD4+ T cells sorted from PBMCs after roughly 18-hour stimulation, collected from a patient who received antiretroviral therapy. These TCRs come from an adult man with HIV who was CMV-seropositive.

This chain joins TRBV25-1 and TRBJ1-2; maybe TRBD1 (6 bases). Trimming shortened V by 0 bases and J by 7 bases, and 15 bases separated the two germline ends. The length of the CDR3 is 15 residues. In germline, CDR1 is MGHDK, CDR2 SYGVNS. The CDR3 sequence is CASSEYRSGAGGYTF. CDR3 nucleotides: TGTGCCAGCAGTGAATATAGGTCGGGGGCGGGTGGCTACACCTTC.

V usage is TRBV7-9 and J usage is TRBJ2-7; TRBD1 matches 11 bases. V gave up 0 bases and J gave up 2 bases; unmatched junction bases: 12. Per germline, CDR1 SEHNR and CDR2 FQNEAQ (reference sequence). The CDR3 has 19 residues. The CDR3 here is CASSLARGDRGRGTYEQYF. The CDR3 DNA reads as TGTGCCAGCAGCTTAGCGAGAGGGGACAGGGGGAGAGGGACCTACGAGCAGTACTTC.

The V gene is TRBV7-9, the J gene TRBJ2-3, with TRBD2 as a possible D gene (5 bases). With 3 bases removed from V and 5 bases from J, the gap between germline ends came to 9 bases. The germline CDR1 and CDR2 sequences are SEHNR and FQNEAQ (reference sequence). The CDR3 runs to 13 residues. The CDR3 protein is CASSFGSGDTQYF. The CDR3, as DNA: TGTGCCAGCAGCTTTGGGAGCGGAGATACGCAGTATTTT.

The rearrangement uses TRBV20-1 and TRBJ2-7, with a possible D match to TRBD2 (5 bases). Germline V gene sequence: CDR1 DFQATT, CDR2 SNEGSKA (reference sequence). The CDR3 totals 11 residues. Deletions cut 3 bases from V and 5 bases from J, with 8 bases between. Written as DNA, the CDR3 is TGCAGTGCTAGTAGCGCCCACGAGCAGTACTTC. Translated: CSASSAHEQYF.

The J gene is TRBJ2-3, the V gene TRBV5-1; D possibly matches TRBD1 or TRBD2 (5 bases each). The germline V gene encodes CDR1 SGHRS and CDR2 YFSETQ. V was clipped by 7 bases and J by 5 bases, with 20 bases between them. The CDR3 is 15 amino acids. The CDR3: CASQDGVLGEDTQYF. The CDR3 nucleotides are TGCGCCAGCCAAGATGGGGTTTTGGGGGAAGATACGCAGTATTTT.

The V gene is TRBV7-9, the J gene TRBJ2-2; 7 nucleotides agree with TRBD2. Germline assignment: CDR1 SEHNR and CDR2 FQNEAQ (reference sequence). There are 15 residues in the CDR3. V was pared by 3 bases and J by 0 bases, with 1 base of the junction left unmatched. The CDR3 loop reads CASSFGGTNTGELFF. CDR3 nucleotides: TGTGCCAGCAGCTTCGGGGGGACGAACACCGGGGAGCTGTTTTTT.

The chain's CDR3 is CSVVSGSHNEQFF. In DNA form, the CDR3 reads TGCAGCGTTGTCAGCGGGAGCCACAATGAGCAGTTCTTC. The chain couples TRBV29-1 to TRBJ2-1, with 8 bases fitting TRBD2. From germline, CDR1 is SQVTM and CDR2 ANQGSEA. CDR3 length: 13 amino acids. V lost 4 bases, J lost 5 bases, and 4 bases stayed unmatched.

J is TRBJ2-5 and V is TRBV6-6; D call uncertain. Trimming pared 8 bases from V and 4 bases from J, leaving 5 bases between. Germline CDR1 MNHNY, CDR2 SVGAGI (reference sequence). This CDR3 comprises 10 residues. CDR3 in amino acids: CASLGETQYF. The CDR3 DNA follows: TGTGCCAGCTTGGGAGAGACCCAGTACTTC.

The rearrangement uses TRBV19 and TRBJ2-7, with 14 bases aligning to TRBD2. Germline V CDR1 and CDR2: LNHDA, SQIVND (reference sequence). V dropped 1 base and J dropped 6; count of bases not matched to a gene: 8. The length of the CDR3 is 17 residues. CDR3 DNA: TGTGCCAGTAGTATAGGTTCCGGGACTAGCGGGAGTGGCGAGCAGTACTTC. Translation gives CASSIGSGTSGSGEQYF.

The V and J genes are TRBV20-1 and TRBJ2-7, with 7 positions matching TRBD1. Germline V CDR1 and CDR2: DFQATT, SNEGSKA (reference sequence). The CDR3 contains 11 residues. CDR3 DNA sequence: TGCAGGACAGGGAGAGGGAACGAGCAGTACTTC. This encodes CRTGRGNEQYF.

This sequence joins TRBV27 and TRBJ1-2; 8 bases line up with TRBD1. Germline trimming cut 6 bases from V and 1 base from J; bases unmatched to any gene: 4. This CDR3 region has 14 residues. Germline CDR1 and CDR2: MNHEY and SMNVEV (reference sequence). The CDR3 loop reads CASRPTGDNYGYTF. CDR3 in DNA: TGTGCCAGCAGGCCGACAGGGGATAACTATGGCTACACCTTC.

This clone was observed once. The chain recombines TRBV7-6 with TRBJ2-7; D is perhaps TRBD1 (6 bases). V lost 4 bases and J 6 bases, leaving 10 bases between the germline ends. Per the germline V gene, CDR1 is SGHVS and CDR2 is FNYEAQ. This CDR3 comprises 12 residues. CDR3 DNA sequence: TGTGCCAGCAGCTACCGAGGGGGCGAGCAGTACTTC. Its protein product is CASSYRGGEQYF.

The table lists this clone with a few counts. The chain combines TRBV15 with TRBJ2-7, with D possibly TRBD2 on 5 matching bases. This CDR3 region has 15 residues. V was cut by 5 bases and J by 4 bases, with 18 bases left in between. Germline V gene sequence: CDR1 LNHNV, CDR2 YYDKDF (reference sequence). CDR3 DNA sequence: TGTGCCACCAGCGGACGGACCGCTCGGGGATACGAGCAGTACTTC. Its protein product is CATSGRTARGYEQYF.

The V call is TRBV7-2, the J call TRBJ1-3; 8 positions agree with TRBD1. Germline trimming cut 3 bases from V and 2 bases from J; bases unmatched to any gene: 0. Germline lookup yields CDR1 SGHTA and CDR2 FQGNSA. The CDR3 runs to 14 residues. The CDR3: CASSLDRAGNTIYF. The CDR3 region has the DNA TGTGCCAGCAGCTTGGACAGGGCTGGAAACACCATATATTTT. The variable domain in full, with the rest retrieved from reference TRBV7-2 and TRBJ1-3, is GAGVSQSPSNKVTEKGKDVELRCDPISGHTALYWYRQSLGQGLEFLIYFQGNSAPDKSGLPSDRFSAERTGGSVSTLTIQRTQQEDSAVYLCASSLDRAGNTIYFGEGSWLTVV.

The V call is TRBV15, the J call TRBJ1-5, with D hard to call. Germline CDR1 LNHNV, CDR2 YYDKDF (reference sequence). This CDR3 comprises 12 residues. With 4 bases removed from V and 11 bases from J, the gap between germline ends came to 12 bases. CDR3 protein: CATSMAGQAQHF. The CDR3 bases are TGTGCCACCAGCATGGCCGGCCAAGCCCAGCATTTT.

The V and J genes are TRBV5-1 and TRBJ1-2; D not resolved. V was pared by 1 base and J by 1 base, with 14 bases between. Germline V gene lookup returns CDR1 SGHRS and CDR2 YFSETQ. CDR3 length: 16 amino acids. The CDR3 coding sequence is TGCGCCAGCAGCTTGCTCGAATGGCCGATTAACTATGGCTACACCTTC. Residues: CASSLLEWPINYGYTF.

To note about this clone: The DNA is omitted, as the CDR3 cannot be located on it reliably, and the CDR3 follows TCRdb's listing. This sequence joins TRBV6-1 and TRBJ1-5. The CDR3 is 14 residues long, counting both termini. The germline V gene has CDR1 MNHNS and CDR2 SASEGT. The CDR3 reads CASSSSPGGQPQHF.

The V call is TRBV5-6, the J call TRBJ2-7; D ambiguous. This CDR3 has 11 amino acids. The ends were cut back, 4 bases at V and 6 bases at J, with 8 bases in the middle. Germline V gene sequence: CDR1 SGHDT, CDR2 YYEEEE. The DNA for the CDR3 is TGTGCCAGCAGCAGGGCTTCCGAGCAGTACTTC. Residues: CASSRASEQYF.

CDR3 DNA: TGTGCCAGCTCACCACAGGGCGGCACAGATACGCAGTATTTT. Translation: CASSPQGGTDTQYF. The chain recombines TRBV18 with TRBJ2-3; D is unclear. This CDR3 comprises 14 residues. CDR1 and CDR2 from the germline V gene are KGHSH and LQKENI. Trimming left V 1 base short and J 1 base short, with 6 bases between. The full variable domain, rest sourced from reference TRBV18 and TRBJ2-3, is NAGVMQNPRHLVRRRGQEARLRCSPMKGHSHVYWYRQLPEEGLKFMVYLQKENIIDESGMPKERFSAEFPKEGPSILRIQQVVRGDSAAYFCASSPQGGTDTQYFGPGTRLTVL.

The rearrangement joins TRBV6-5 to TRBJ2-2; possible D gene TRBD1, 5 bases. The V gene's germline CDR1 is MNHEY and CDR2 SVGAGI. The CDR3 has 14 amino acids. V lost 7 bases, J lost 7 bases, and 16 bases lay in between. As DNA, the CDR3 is TGTGCCAGCAAACCCGGAACAGGTCTCGGGGAGCTGTTTTTT. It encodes CASKPGTGLGELFF.

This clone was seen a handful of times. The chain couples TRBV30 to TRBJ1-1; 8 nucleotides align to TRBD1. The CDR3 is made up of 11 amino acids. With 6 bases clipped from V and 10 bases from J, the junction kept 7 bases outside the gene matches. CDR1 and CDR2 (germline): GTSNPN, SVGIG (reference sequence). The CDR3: CACPDRVRAFF. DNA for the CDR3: TGTGCCTGCCCGGACAGGGTACGAGCTTTCTTT.

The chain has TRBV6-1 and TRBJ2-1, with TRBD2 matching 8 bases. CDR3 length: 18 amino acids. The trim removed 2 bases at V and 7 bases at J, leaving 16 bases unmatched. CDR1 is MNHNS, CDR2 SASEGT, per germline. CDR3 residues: CASSERVSGAPGWNEQFF. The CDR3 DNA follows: TGTGCCAGCAGTGAAAGGGTTAGCGGGGCCCCTGGTTGGAATGAGCAGTTCTTC.

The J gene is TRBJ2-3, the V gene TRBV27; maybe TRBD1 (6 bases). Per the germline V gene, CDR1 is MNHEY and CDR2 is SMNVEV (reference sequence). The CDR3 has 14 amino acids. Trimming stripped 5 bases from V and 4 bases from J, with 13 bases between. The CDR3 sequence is CASSIQGVSDTQYF. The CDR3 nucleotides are TGTGCCAGCAGTATACAGGGCGTGTCAGATACGCAGTATTTT.

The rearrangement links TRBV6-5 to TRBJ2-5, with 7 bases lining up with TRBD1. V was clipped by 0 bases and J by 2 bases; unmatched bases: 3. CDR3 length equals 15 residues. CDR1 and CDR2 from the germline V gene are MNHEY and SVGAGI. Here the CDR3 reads CASSYSGDRQETQYF. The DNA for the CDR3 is TGTGCCAGCAGTTACTCAGGGGACAGACAAGAGACCCAGTACTTC.

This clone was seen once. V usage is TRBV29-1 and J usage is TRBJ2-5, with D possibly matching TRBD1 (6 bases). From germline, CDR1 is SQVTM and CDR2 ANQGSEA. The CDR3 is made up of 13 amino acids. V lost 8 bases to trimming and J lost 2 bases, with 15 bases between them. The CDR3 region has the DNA TGCAGCTCTCCGGGACATAGGCAAGAGACCCAGTACTTC. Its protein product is CSSPGHRQETQYF.

The DNA for the CDR3 is TGTGCCAGCAGCAGGGAGACCACCGGGGAGCTGTTTTTT. It is translated as CASSRETTGELFF. The gene calls are TRBV6-4 and TRBJ2-2, with D perhaps matching TRBD1 or TRBD2 (5 bases each). CDR1 MRHNA and CDR2 SNTAGT come from the germline V gene. CDR3 length: 13 residues. The V and J ends lost 6 bases and 4 bases respectively, with 9 bases between them.